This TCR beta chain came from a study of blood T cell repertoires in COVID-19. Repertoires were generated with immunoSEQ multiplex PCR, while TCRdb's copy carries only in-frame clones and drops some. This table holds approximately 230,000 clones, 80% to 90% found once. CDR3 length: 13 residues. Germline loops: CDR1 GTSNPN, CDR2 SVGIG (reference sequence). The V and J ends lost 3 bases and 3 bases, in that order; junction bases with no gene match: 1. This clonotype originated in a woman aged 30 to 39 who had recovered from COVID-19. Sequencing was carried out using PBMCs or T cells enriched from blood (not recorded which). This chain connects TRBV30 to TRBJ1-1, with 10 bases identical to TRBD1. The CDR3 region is CAWRTGGDTEAFF. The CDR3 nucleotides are TGTGCCTGGAGGACAGGGGGCGACACTGAAGCTTTCTTT.